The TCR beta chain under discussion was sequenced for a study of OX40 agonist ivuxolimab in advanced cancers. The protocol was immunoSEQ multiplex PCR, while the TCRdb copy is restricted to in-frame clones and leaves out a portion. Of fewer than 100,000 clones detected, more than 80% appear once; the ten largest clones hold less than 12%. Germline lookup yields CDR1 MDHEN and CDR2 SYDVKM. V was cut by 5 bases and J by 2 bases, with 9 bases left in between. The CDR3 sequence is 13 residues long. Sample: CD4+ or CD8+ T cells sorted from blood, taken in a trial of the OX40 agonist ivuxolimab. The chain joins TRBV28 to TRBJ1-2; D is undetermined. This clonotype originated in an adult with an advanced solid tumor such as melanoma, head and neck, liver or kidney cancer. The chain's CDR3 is CASSPRRNYGYTF. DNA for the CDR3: TGTGCCAGCAGTCCCCGCCGAAACTATGGCTACACCTTC.